The 26 T cell receptor beta chains below were found in one sample sequenced in a study of blood T cell dynamics during melanoma immunotherapy. Study outcomes and limitations: The most clonal sorted CD8+ subset, immune-effector cells, was closest to cell-free DNA CDR3 sequences.

No antigen has been assigned to these receptors. The method was immunoSEQ multiplex PCR; TCRdb's version includes in-frame clones alone and lacks a portion of them. Of some 750 clones in the sample, roughly four fifths were seen once. Time point defined: pre-treatment baseline. TIE cells were CD3+ CD4- CD8+ CD45RA- CD45RO-high CD27- CCR7- memory T cells. The sequencing here drew on CD8+ T cells from blood, taken from a patient treated with checkpoint blockade. These receptors were obtained from a human donor with melanoma.

This clone was counted between two and nine times. The rearrangement joins TRBV29-1 to TRBJ2-6; possible D gene TRBD2, 6 bases. The CDR3 sequence is 15 residues long. Between the trimmed V and J ends, which lost 5 bases and 1 base, there was a span of 12 bases. Germline V gene lookup returns CDR1 SQVTM and CDR2 ANQGSEA. CDR3 sequence (DNA): TGCAGCGTTTCCGGTGCGGGGTCTGGGGCCAACGTCCTGACTTTC. Residues: CSVSGAGSGANVLTF.

The chain carries TRBV9 and TRBJ2-2, with unresolved D. The V end was cut by 1 base, the J end by 9 bases, with 1 base between. There are 10 residues in the CDR3. CDR1 and CDR2 from the germline V gene are SGDLS and YYNGEE. Written as DNA, the CDR3 is TGTGCCAGCAGCGTAAGGGAGCTGTTTTTT. This codes for CASSVRELFF.

The chain carries TRBV27 and TRBJ2-1, with 10 bases identical to TRBD2. The CDR3 is 15 residues long. Trimming removed 3 bases from V and 8 bases from J; junction bases left unmatched: 7. CDR1 is MNHEY and CDR2 is SMNVEV in the germline V gene (reference sequence). DNA of the CDR3: TGTGCCAGCAGTTTGACTAGCGGGCCGCGGGATGAGCAGTTCTTC. It specifies CASSLTSGPRDEQFF.

The chain joins TRBV6-5 to TRBJ2-7; 11 positions agree with TRBD2. CDR1 and CDR2 (germline): MNHEY, SVGAGI. The CDR3 loop spans 14 amino acids. V trimming: 7 bases; J trimming: 4 bases; junction bases outside the gene matches: 6. CDR3 region: CASIPGLADYEQYF. The CDR3 DNA reads TGTGCCAGCATCCCGGGACTAGCGGATTACGAGCAGTACTTC.

This chain joins TRBV6-4 and TRBJ2-1, with 9 bases aligning to TRBD2. Germline-derived CDR1 and CDR2 are MRHNA and SNTAGT. This CDR3 region has 15 residues. With 3 bases clipped from V and 4 bases from J, the junction kept 4 bases outside the gene matches. The CDR3: CASSESSGSYNEQFF. In nucleotides, the CDR3 is TGTGCCAGCAGTGAGAGTAGCGGGAGTTACAATGAGCAGTTCTTC.

To note about this clone: The junction shows a germline mismatch at one end, possibly a read error. V gene TRBV7-7 combines with J gene TRBJ2-3, with D uncertain. CDR3 length equals 13 residues. Germline CDR1 SSHAT, CDR2 FNYEAQ (reference sequence). CDR3 protein: CASSPPAADTQYF. In nucleotides, the CDR3 is TGTGCTAGCAGCCCCCCTGCAGCAGATACGCAGTATTTT.

The J gene is TRBJ2-7, the V gene TRBV9, with TRBD2 matching 11 bases. Germline values: CDR1 SGDLS, CDR2 YYNGEE. The V segment lost 0 bases and the J segment 9 bases; nucleotides outside the gene matches: 8. The CDR3 runs to 15 residues. The CDR3 protein is CASSVAGLAGGRQYF. CDR3 nucleotide sequence: TGTGCCAGCAGCGTAGCCGGACTAGCGGGTGGGCGGCAGTACTTC.

V gene TRBV27 combines with J gene TRBJ2-3; possible D gene TRBD2, 6 bases. From germline, CDR1 is MNHEY and CDR2 SMNVEV (reference sequence). This CDR3 has 14 amino acids. Trimming removed 4 bases at V and 4 bases at J, with 12 bases between. The CDR3 DNA is TGTGCCAGCAGTTACGGGAGTAGTGCAGATACGCAGTATTTT. Residues: CASSYGSSADTQYF.

The chain joins TRBV15 to TRBJ2-5; 7 bases agree with TRBD2. Judging by the DNA end, TRBJ2-7 fits better; the J call may be wrong. From germline, CDR1 is LNHNV and CDR2 YYDKDF (reference sequence). The CDR3 extends over 14 amino acids. The CDR3 DNA is TGTGCCACCAGCCCGTTGCGGGGGTTCCACGAGCAGTACTTC. Its protein product is CATSPLRGFHEQYF.

The gene calls are TRBV11-2 and TRBJ2-7, with unresolved D. Trimming left V 5 bases short and J 0 bases short, with 14 bases between. Per the germline V gene, CDR1 is SGHAT and CDR2 is FQNNGV. The CDR3 is 15 residues long. The DNA for the CDR3 is TGTGCCAGCAGCCGTCCCGGGTCAATCTCCTACGAGCAGTACTTC. Protein sequence: CASSRPGSISYEQYF. The full variable domain, in which reference TRBV11-2 and TRBJ2-7 provide the parts outside the CDR3, is EAGVAQSPRYKIIEKRQSVAFWCNPISGHATLYWYQQILGQGPKLLIQFQNNGVVDDSQLPKDRFSAERLKGVDSTLKIQPAKLEDSAVYLCASSRPGSISYEQYFGPGTRLTVT.

This clone is labeled hyperexpanded. The V gene is TRBV25-1, the J gene TRBJ1-1; 7 bases are a match to TRBD1. Germline V gene sequence: CDR1 MGHDK, CDR2 SYGVNS. The CDR3 has 13 amino acids. Germline trimming cut 6 bases from V and 5 bases from J; bases unmatched to any gene: 6. The CDR3 here is CASSLGGETEAFF. CDR3 nucleotide sequence: TGTGCCAGCAGCCTAGGGGGCGAGACTGAAGCTTTCTTT.

This clone was counted a single time. The genes are TRBV7-6 and TRBJ2-1; D not certain. V dropped 5 bases and J dropped 9 bases, with 14 bases sitting between them. This CDR3 region has 13 residues. In germline, CDR1 is SGHVS, CDR2 FNYEAQ. The CDR3 sequence is CASSPRTASEQFF. In DNA form, the CDR3 reads TGTGCCAGCAGCCCGAGGACCGCCTCTGAGCAGTTCTTC.

This clone turned up a few times. The gene calls are TRBV2 and TRBJ2-5; TRBD2 aligns across 9 bases. Germline V gene data show CDR1 as SNHLY and CDR2 as FYNNEI. This CDR3 has 15 amino acids. With 5 bases clipped from V and 1 base from J, the junction kept 5 bases outside the gene matches. The CDR3: CASSRRLAVQETQYF. The CDR3 DNA reads TGTGCCAGCAGTAGACGACTAGCGGTCCAAGAGACCCAGTACTTC.

This clone has only one observation. The chain is built from TRBV5-5 and TRBJ1-1; D remains ambiguous. The germline gives CDR1 SGHKS, CDR2 YYEKEE (reference sequence). Trimming pared 0 bases from V and 0 bases from J, leaving 12 bases between. The CDR3 has 16 residues. In DNA, the CDR3 is TGTGCCAGCAGCTTGGCTTATAGACCCTTGAACACTGAAGCTTTCTTT. Translation: CASSLAYRPLNTEAFF.

This clone is labeled large (0.1 to 1%). This sample includes further DNA sequences coding for the same CDR3. The chain has TRBV7-9 and TRBJ1-2, with D unclear. The germline CDR1 and CDR2 sequences are SEHNR and FQNEAQ (reference sequence). V was shortened by 5 bases and J by 3 bases, with 13 bases between the two germline ends. This CDR3 has 14 amino acids. CDR3 nucleotide sequence: TGTGCCAGCAGCCCGATGGACGGTTACTATGGCTACACCTTC. Its translation: CASSPMDGYYGYTF.

This chain links TRBV2 with TRBJ2-5; D assignment may be TRBD1 or TRBD2 (5 bases each). The CDR3 length is 14 residues. Germline CDR1 reads SNHLY; CDR2 reads FYNNEI. V lost 10 bases and J lost 5, with 20 bases in between. CDR3 coding DNA: TGTGCCATCAGATCATCCGGGACCTGGGAGACCCAGTACTTC. Amino acids: CAIRSSGTWETQYF.

The chain uses TRBV29-1 and TRBJ2-1; D is undetermined. Germline assignment: CDR1 SQVTM and CDR2 ANQGSEA. Trimming stripped 3 bases from V and 6 bases from J, with 18 bases between. CDR3 length: 15 residues. The CDR3 protein is CSVEGLDPHANEQFF. The CDR3 region has the DNA TGCAGCGTTGAGGGTCTAGACCCCCACGCCAATGAGCAGTTCTTC.

This chain connects TRBV19 to TRBJ1-2, with a weak D call TRBD1 (6 bases). The CDR3 consists of 16 residues. The germline gives CDR1 LNHDA, CDR2 SQIVND (reference sequence). V was pared by 1 base and J by 2 bases, with 14 bases between. The CDR3 is CASSIGASDRNYGYTF. The CDR3 DNA reads as TGTGCCAGTAGTATAGGGGCTTCGGACAGAAACTATGGCTACACCTTC.

The chain combines TRBV19 with TRBJ2-3; D remains ambiguous. V was trimmed by 5 bases and J by 0 bases, leaving 12 bases between them. The germline V gene encodes CDR1 LNHDA and CDR2 SQIVND (reference sequence). The CDR3 totals 15 residues. CDR3 nucleotides: TGTGCCAGTAGTTCCATGGCTGGTAGCACAGATACGCAGTATTTT. It is translated as CASSSMAGSTDTQYF.

The chain joins TRBV10-2 to TRBJ1-2; D may be TRBD1 (5 bases). The CDR3 covers 13 residues. Trimming took off 7 bases at V and 3 bases at J, with 12 bases between the two ends. Germline loops: CDR1 WSHSY, CDR2 SAAADI. This CDR3 is CASTQGLYYGYTF. CDR3 in DNA: TGCGCCAGCACCCAGGGCTTATACTATGGCTACACCTTC.

In its sample, this clone was seen once. The J gene is TRBJ2-3, the V gene TRBV7-9; D gene uncertain. V lost 5 bases and J 0 bases, leaving 12 bases between the germline ends. The germline V gene encodes CDR1 SEHNR and CDR2 FQNEAQ (reference sequence). The CDR3 covers 15 residues. CDR3 sequence: CASSPAGSSTDTQYF. The DNA for the CDR3 is TGTGCCAGCAGCCCAGCCGGGTCTAGCACAGATACGCAGTATTTT.

The chain is built from TRBV11-2 and TRBJ1-5; possible D gene TRBD1, 5 bases. CDR1 SGHAT and CDR2 FQNNGV come from the germline V gene. The V end lost 0 bases, the J end lost 4 bases, and 22 bases lay between the germline ends. CDR3 size: 19 residues. For the CDR3, the DNA is TGTGCCAGCAGCTTAGATATAGACTCCGACATCAGGGCAAATCAGCCCCAGCATTTT. Protein sequence: CASSLDIDSDIRANQPQHF. Looking up the rest from reference TRBV11-2 and TRBJ1-5 gives the full variable domain: EAGVAQSPRYKIIEKRQSVAFWCNPISGHATLYWYQQILGQGPKLLIQFQNNGVVDDSQLPKDRFSAERLKGVDSTLKIQPAKLEDSAVYLCASSLDIDSDIRANQPQHFGDGTRLSIL.

The table lists this clone with a few counts. The chain is built from TRBV6-5 and TRBJ1-2, with 7 bases aligning to TRBD1. After removal of 5 bases from V and 6 bases from J, the junction contained 9 bases not matched to a gene. The CDR3 loop spans 14 amino acids. Germline CDR1 is MNHEY and CDR2 is SVGAGI. CDR3 loop: CASSPQGGSDGYTF. The CDR3 bases are TGTGCCAGCAGTCCCCAAGGGGGCTCCGATGGCTACACCTTC.

This chain uses TRBV7-6 with TRBJ2-7; tentatively, D is TRBD1 or TRBD2 (5 bases each). Germline V gives CDR1 SGHVS, CDR2 FNYEAQ. Trimming took off 3 bases at V and 6 bases at J, with 12 bases between the two ends. The CDR3 extends over 13 amino acids. The CDR3 here is CASSLDQGVEQYF. The CDR3 DNA is TGTGCCAGCAGCTTGGATCAGGGAGTCGAGCAGTACTTC.

The chain links TRBV28 to TRBJ2-1, with TRBD1 identical over 7 bases. The junction had 12 bases not matched to a gene; V was cut back by 7 bases and J by 0 bases. CDR1 is MDHEN and CDR2 is SYDVKM in the germline V gene. This CDR3 region has 17 residues. CDR3: CASNTQGQLSSYNEQFF. CDR3 sequence (DNA): TGTGCCAGCAACACCCAGGGACAGCTTAGCTCCTACAATGAGCAGTTCTTC.

Only one count was recorded for this clone. V gene TRBV28 combines with J gene TRBJ2-1; 9 bases align to TRBD2. This CDR3 comprises 15 residues. The V and J ends lost 3 bases and 4 bases, in that order; junction bases with no gene match: 4. Per germline, CDR1 MDHEN and CDR2 SYDVKM. As DNA, the CDR3 is TGTGCCAGCAGTTTCGCGACTAGCGGTTACAATGAGCAGTTCTTC. As protein: CASSFATSGYNEQFF.